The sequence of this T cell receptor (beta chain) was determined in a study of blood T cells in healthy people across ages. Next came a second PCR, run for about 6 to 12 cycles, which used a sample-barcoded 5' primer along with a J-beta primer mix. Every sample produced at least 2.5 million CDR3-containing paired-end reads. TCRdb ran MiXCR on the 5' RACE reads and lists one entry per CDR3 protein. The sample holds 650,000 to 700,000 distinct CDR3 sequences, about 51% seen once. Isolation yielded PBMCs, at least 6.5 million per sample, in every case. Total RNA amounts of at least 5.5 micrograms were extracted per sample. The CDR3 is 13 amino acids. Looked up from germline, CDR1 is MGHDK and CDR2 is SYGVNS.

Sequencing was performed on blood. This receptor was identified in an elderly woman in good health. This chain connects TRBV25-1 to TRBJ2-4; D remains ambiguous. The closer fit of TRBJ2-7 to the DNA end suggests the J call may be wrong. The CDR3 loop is CASSEKSWNEQYF. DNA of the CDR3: TGTGCCAGCAGTGAAAAAAGCTGGAACGAGCAGTACTTC.